This T cell receptor beta chain came from a study of cytomegalovirus exposure and HLA in healthy donors (dated 2017 in TCRdb). Context from the whole study: An earlier analysis of 550 to 700 of the donors reported approximately 270 Gb of sequence data and 100 million to 140 million unique TCR beta sequences from 150 million to 200 million T cells. Of the roughly 400 genotyped donors, about 80% fell in the genetic ancestry cluster associated with self-reported Caucasian donors. High-throughput TCR immunosequencing, statistical association of individual TCRs with disease status, and machine learning were combined to predict cytomegalovirus infection status. Every repertoire in the discovery cohort had been generated on one and the same sequencing platform. An earlier analysis of some 600 of the donors applied high-throughput TCR beta sequencing to assess whether each TCR beta V gene segment acted as functional or pseudogenic. An early release covering 550 to 650 HLA-typed donors comprised about 290 gigabases of sequencing data and tens of millions of unique TCR sequences. The number of typed donors differed by locus: about 629-630 for A, B, C, DRB1 and DQB1; approximately 530 for DQA1; 600 to 610 for DPA1; and 400 to 480 for DPB1. The later analysis used no new phenotypic data to find candidate immune exposures, relying instead on TCR beta sequences and their occurrence across donors. The aim of the study was to test whether cataloging public T cell receptors could identify signatures of past pathogen exposure. Donor age, sex, ethnicity and CMV serostatus were collected together with the repertoire data. On average, 235,054 unique TCR beta nucleotide sequences were sequenced per donor among a few hundred genotyped donors of the cohort, with roughly 18% of those sequences being non-productive. HLA typing covered class I and class II loci at four-digit resolution. Besides the first cohort of 666 subjects, a separate validation cohort made up of around 120 different subjects was used. Using immunosequencing, the study profiled T cell repertoires from some 670 subjects and related those repertoires to cytomegalovirus serostatus. In a later analysis, previously published TCR beta repertoires from fewer than 750 donors were re-analyzed and high-resolution HLA genotyping was added so that TCR occurrence patterns could be studied. A later genetic analysis used genome-wide SNP genotypes for about 65% of the roughly 700 donors, treating that subset as a discovery cohort. Four to six DR-DQ haplotypes were handled as single units for association and clustering, since linkage in the cohort was strong. Points the paper makes about the study in general: At a false discovery rate of 0.05, a later analysis linked 16,951 TCR beta sequences to specific HLA alleles. The cohort was sequenced for TCR beta chains only, and without alpha or paired-chain data the features that could be detected were limited. A few of the identified cytomegalovirus-associated TCR beta chains were confirmed in vitro to be specific for cytomegalovirus antigens. Most TCR sequences were observed very rarely across donors, whereas some public TCRs were present in many individuals. In both the original and validation cohorts, the classifier was reported to diagnose cytomegalovirus status with high specificity and sensitivity. In a later analysis, HLA-associated TCR beta chains were found to be more clonally expanded and to have lower generation probabilities than equally common non-associated chains. Because counts were too low, 15 or so rarely observed V segments, including chromosome 9 orphons, were excluded from the earlier analysis of around 590 of the donors. The authors suggested that the approach could potentially be extended to other disease states and immunological phenotypes. Immune exposure information for the cohort was limited to CMV serostatus. In a later genetic analysis, fewer N-insertions in productive TCRs were reported among donors in an Asian-associated ancestry cluster than the roughly 640-donor mean. An association between a missense DCLRE1C variant and V-gene and J-gene trimming of TCR beta chains was found in a later genetic analysis and replicated in an independent cohort. A later analysis found that TCR association rates varied across HLA loci, with DRB1 alleles showing the most associated TCRs and HLA-C alleles the fewest. Linkage disequilibrium might explain the correlated functional status among segregating V segments, but an unknown experimental factor could not be excluded. Because HLA typing was unavailable for some donors at each locus, only the typed subset was used in association tests. In an earlier analysis of 587 of the donors, most TCR beta V segments were observed in productive rearrangements about 87% or about 30% of the time, broadly matching IMGT annotations. A total of 150 or so TCR beta chains were listed by the study as associated with cytomegalovirus. The sequencing pipeline was judged likely to have produced a cluster of highly shared sequence variants as a technical artifact. A further reported finding was that TCR beta sequences accurately predicted the HLA-A and HLA-B alleles for most subjects in the first cohort. Roughly uniform sequencing depth across donors was assumed in presence/absence analyses, although this assumption may not hold. Assigning TCR associations to individual alleles was difficult when HLA alleles, especially DR and DQ, strongly co-occurred. In a later analysis, several top co-occurrence clusters were reported to appear linked to parvovirus B19, influenza, CMV and Epstein-Barr virus. Most CMV-associated TCR beta chains appeared to be HLA-restricted in a later analysis, and the HLA associations seemed to be driven largely by CMV exposure.

Libraries were made using the immunoSEQ multiplex PCR assay. The multiplex PCR relied on a mix of 60 forward primers for TCR Vbeta segments and 13 reverse primers for TCR Jbeta segments. Amplification of the CDR3 region of rearranged TCR beta genes was performed with a multiplex PCR assay on genomic DNA. Amplified TCR beta libraries were sequenced as 87-base-pair reads on the Illumina HiSeq System. As for the authors' bioinformatics: A later analysis counted tens of millions of unique TCR beta chains across the 600 to 850 repertoires, and 10 million to 12 million of these chains were shared by at least two donors. A nearest-neighbor algorithm error-corrected the raw reads and collapsed the reads into unique sequences, merging closely related sequences to remove PCR and sequencing errors. V, D and J gene segments were assigned by aligning CDR3 sequences to IMGT reference sequences. Each retained sequence needed at least a six-nucleotide match to both a V gene segment and a J gene segment. Rearrangements were classified as productive when the CDR3 lacked stop codons and remained in frame with V and J, and all other rearrangements were classified as non-productive. CDR3 was defined according to IMGT convention as the region running from the second conserved V-encoded cysteine to the conserved J-encoded phenylalanine. In an earlier analysis of 587 of the donors, sequences lacking an unambiguous match to a single V gene segment were excluded. In an earlier analysis of roughly 500 of the donors, V segments were called functional above 56.7% productive rearrangements and were called segregating when the between-donor standard deviation exceeded 5%. A statistical classification framework was developed to diagnose cytomegalovirus status using the catalog of TCR beta chain sequences. In a later analysis, V and J genes were assigned by comparing TCR nucleotide sequences against IMGT/GENE-DB human TR gene sequences. A later analysis assigned CDR3 sequences and most-parsimonious VDJ recombination scenarios with the TCRdist pipeline. In a later analysis, each TCR beta chain was defined by its CDR3 amino acid sequence together with its V-gene family, and reads without a unique V-gene family were excluded. As a way to deal with suspected cross-contamination and a sequencing artifact, a later analysis dropped 500 to 700 nucleotide sequences that were highly shared and had low generation probability. In a later analysis, a clonal expansion index was calculated for each public chain from normalized within-repertoire ranks of inferred template counts. In a later analysis, generation probabilities were computed with a VDJ recombination model fitted to out-of-frame rearrangements, and the resulting probabilities were checked against IGoR. In a later analysis, hypergeometric tests were used to score TCR-TCR, TCR-HLA and TCR-CMV co-occurrence, with a repertoire-size bias correction applied to TCR pairs. A later analysis estimated false discovery rates by permuting HLA or CMV assignments 20 times. In a later analysis, co-occurring TCRs were grouped using DBSCAN, and TCRdist sequence similarity was added for clustering within HLA-allele-positive subsets. Co-occurrence clustering excluded repertoires with fewer than 30,000 or more than 120,000 public chains, plus five with anomalous nucleotide sharing. The clones in this table, taken by TCRdb from immuneACCESS, are in-frame only. Not every clone is retained; where verified, under half of the shortfall comes from an unresolved V gene, and the cause of the rest is unknown. V and J calls and clone size are as listed in that table; D and trimming were resolved from the DNA. For this sample the table gives approximately 100,000 clones, of which about 76% were detected only once. Around 4.5% of the sample is taken by the ten largest.

On this clone: The antigen it binds to is not known. The sample holds no much larger clone one base away, and base qualities are not on file.

The cohort consisted of some 670 healthy bone marrow donors. At the time of sampling, every cohort member was nominally healthy, though immune exposures that went unrecorded were likely present. The donor was CMV seronegative and was included in the group of 352 seronegative cohort members. A peripheral blood sample was provided by each donor, and peripheral blood mononuclear cells were used for TCR beta sequencing. The Qiagen DNeasy Blood Extraction Kit was used to extract genomic DNA from the blood cell samples. The receptor was derived from a woman between 40 and 50 years old in good health and CMV-seronegative. Material for sequencing was PBMCs.

In nucleotides, the sequence is TGTGCCAGCAGCTTTAGCGGGGGGGCCGGATCCTACGAGCAGTACTTC. Its translation is CASSFSGGAGSYEQYF. Rearrangement joined TRBV7-2 to TRBJ2-7, with 11 junctional bases fitting TRBD2. Based on the germline V gene, the CDR1 and CDR2 sequences are SGHTA and FQGNSA. V is cut back by 3 bases and J by 1 base, with 5 bases in the junction unmatched. Its CDR3 holds 16 amino acids, cysteine through phenylalanine. The retained sequence is limited to the CDR3, 48 bases, with the frame set at the first base. Extended through the reference TRBV7-2 and TRBJ2-7 proteins, this CDR3 yields the full variable domain: GAGVSQSPSNKVTEKGKDVELRCDPISGHTALYWYRQSLGQGLEFLIYFQGNSAPDKSGLPSDRFSAERTGGSVSTLTIQRTQQEDSAVYLCASSFSGGAGSYEQYFGPGTRLTVT.